Listed below are T cell receptor beta chains from one sample, sequenced in a study of CXCR3-negative and CXCR3-positive naive CD8 T cells. TCRdb reprocessed the 5' RACE reads and keeps a single row for each CDR3 protein, giving no DNA. The sample table includes tens of thousands of distinct CDR3 sequences. The sequencing input was naive CXCR3+ CD8+ T cells from blood. These receptors were obtained from a human donor in good health. Some clones in this sample may be carry-over from other donors' samples. Each CDR3 is given with its conserved first and last residue.

j_gene	v_gene	CDR3aa
TRBJ1-2	TRBV4-2	CASSQDLTGAYGYTF
TRBJ2-3	TRBV7-6	CASSPSTGGAGDTQYF
TRBJ2-1	TRBV5-6	CASSLAGQGSYNEQFF
TRBJ1-3	TRBV20-1	CSARDYTATLGTIYF
TRBJ2-1	TRBV11-2	CASSLGDRLAGGEQFF
TRBJ2-1	TRBV7-9	CASSSLAGGPSYNEQFF
TRBJ1-2	TRBV4-1	CASSQGTGPYGYTF
TRBJ2-1	TRBV11-3	CASSPPNSGSREQFF
TRBJ2-3	TRBV25-1	CASSEWPGTATDTQYF
TRBJ1-1	TRBV6-2/TRBV6-3	CASSYSTFLKGHTEAFF
TRBJ1-1	TRBV29-1	CSVERPDTEAFF
TRBJ2-5	TRBV20-1	CSATREIQETQYF
TRBJ2-4	TRBV2	CASSVRDHRIQYF
TRBJ2-7	TRBV6-5	CASSYSGGGYEQYF
TRBJ2-7	TRBV4-1	CASSLSAGGPSEQYF
TRBJ2-2	TRBV28	CASSLYPGGTGELFF
TRBJ1-5	TRBV7-2	CASSLEGTAYQPQHF
TRBJ2-7	TRBV7-3	CASSLTGQGNYEQYF
TRBJ2-2	TRBV5-4	CASSLETGRTGELFF
TRBJ1-5	TRBV5-6	CASSLAGGIGNQPQHF
TRBJ2-7	TRBV12-3/TRBV12-4	CASSSYSTGLVGYEQYF
TRBJ1-1	TRBV6-2/TRBV6-3	CASRRLRQGDPSDTEAFF
TRBJ2-6	TRBV9	CASSVPMGGRHSGANVLTF
TRBJ2-7	TRBV2	CANSIPDYKSSYEQYF
TRBJ2-2	TRBV6-4	CASSEVAANTGELFF
TRBJ2-7	TRBV27	CASSFGQVDEQYF
TRBJ1-5	TRBV29-1	CSVLDRGLNQPQHF
TRBJ1-2	TRBV11-2	CASSLSGTIYGYTF
TRBJ2-1	TRBV7-9	CASSGDRSPYNEQFF
TRBJ2-7	TRBV27	CASSLYQGSHEQYF
TRBJ2-7	TRBV7-2	CASSESQGSLYEQYF
TRBJ2-3	TRBV10-3	CAISDRQFTDTQYF
TRBJ1-1	TRBV15	CATSREIPGPRTEAFF
TRBJ2-2	TRBV7-2	CASRDRGNGELFF
TRBJ2-1	TRBV3-1	CASSPELGSSYNEQFF
TRBJ2-2	TRBV9	CASSAGQGAVGELFF
TRBJ2-6	TRBV27	CASRKTGGVYSGANVLTF
TRBJ2-2	TRBV28	CASSLSPSSNGELFF
TRBJ2-1	TRBV27	CASSSNQRGYNEQFF
TRBJ2-4	TRBV27	CASSETGTGMNIQYF
TRBJ2-7	TRBV28	CAASGAAASYEQYF
TRBJ2-7	TRBV29-1	CSVRSPGAYEQYF